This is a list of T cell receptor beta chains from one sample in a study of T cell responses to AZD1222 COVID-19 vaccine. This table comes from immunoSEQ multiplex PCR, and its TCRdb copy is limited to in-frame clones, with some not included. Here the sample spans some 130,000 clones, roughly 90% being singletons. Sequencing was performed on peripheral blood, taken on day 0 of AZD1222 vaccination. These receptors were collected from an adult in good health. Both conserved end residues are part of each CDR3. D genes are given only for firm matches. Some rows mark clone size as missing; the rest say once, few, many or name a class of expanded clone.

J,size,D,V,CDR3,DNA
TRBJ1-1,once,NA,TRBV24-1,CATGDTREAFF,TGTGCCACCGGCGACACAAGAGAAGCTTTCTTT
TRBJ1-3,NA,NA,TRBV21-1,CASNFTEDGSGNTIYF,TGTGCCAGCAACTTTACAGAAGACGGCTCTGGAAACACCATATATTTT
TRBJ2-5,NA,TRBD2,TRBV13,CASSFTPSGLVETQYF,TGTGCCAGCAGCTTTACCCCTAGCGGGTTGGTGGAGACCCAGTACTTC
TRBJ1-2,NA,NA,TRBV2,CASRWEHLNYGYTF,TGTGCCAGCAGGTGGGAACACTTAAACTATGGCTACACCTTC
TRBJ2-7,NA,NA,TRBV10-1,CASSEFGPRSSYEQYF,TGCGCCAGCAGTGAGTTCGGGCCAAGGAGCTCCTACGAGCAGTACTTC
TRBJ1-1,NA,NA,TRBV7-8,CASSRLGTGRTEAFF,TGTGCCAGCAGCCGACTTGGCACAGGGCGGACTGAAGCTTTCTTT
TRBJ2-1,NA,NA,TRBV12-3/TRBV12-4,CASSPDYEQFF,TGTGCCAGCAGTCCGGACTATGAGCAGTTCTTC
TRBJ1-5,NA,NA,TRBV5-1,CASSLRSGGTPQHF,TGCGCCAGCAGCTTGCGGTCCGGCGGCACGCCCCAGCATTTT
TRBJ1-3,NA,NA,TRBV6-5,CASDPASSGNTIYF,TGTGCCAGCGATCCAGCTAGCTCTGGAAACACCATATATTTT
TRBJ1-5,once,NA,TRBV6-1,CASSEALLVTQHF,TGTGCCAGCAGTGAAGCTCTTTTAGTAACCCAGCATTTT
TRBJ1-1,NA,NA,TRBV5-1,CASSLVRAEAFF,TGCGCCAGCAGCTTGGTTAGGGCTGAAGCTTTCTTT
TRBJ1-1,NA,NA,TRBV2,CASSVGPEAFF,TGTGCCAGCAGTGTCGGTCCTGAAGCTTTCTTT
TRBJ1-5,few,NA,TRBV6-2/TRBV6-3,CASSDRFNQPQHF,TGTGCCAGCAGTGACAGGTTCAATCAGCCCCAGCATTTT
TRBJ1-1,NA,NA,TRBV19,CASSAQQVTEAFF,TGTGCCAGTAGTGCCCAACAGGTAACTGAAGCTTTCTTT
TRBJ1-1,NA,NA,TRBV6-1,CASSEYPASLMNTEAFF,TGTGCCAGCAGTGAATATCCGGCTTCGCTGATGAACACTGAAGCTTTCTTT
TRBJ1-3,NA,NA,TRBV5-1,CASSLAGDPSGNTIYF,TGCGCCAGCAGCTTGGCAGGGGACCCCTCTGGAAACACCATATATTTT
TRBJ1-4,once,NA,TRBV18,CASTPTPTNEKLFF,TGTGCCAGCACCCCGACACCAACTAATGAAAAACTGTTTTTT
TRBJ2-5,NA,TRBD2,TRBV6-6,CASRPGLATGETQYF,TGTGCCAGCAGACCCGGACTAGCGACGGGGGAGACCCAGTACTTC
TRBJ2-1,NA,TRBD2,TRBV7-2,CASSLGGRTYNEQFF,TGTGCCAGCAGCTTGGGCGGGAGGACCTACAATGAGCAGTTCTTC
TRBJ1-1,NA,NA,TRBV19,CASRSQGPAPAFF,TGTGCCAGCCGGAGCCAGGGCCCGGCTCCAGCTTTCTTT
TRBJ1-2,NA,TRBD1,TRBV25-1,CASSLGTVTSNYGYTF,TGTGCCAGCAGTCTAGGGACAGTTACTTCTAACTATGGCTACACCTTC
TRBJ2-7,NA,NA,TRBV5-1,CASSSIRLDGEQYF,TGCGCCAGCAGCTCAATACGCCTGGACGGCGAGCAGTACTTC
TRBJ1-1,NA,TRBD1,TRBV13,CASSLVDRGAFF,TGTGCCAGCAGCTTGGTAGACAGGGGAGCTTTCTTT
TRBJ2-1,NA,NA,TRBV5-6,CASSSTFKYEGQYNEQFF,TGTGCCAGCAGCTCGACGTTTAAGTACGAAGGACAGTACAATGAGCAGTTCTTC
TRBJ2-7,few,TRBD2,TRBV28,CASLKREGLYEQYF,TGTGCCAGCTTGAAGCGGGAGGGTTTGTACGAGCAGTACTTC
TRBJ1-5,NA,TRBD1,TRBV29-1,CSVRRGPDQPQHF,TGCAGCGTCCGCAGGGGGCCGGATCAGCCCCAGCATTTT
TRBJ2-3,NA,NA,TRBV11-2,CASSPRAIASVSTDTQYF,TGTGCCAGCAGCCCGCGGGCTATTGCTAGCGTGAGCACAGATACGCAGTATTTT
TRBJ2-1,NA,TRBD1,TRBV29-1,CSVEVPTGGSYNEQFF,TGCAGCGTTGAAGTTCCTACAGGGGGCAGCTACAATGAGCAGTTCTTC
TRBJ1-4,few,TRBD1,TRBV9,CASSVSLGQDLEKLFF,TGTGCCAGCAGCGTTTCACTCGGACAGGATCTTGAAAAACTGTTTTTT
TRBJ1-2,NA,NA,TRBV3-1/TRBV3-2,CASSRGRITANYGYTF,TGTGCCAGCAGCCGGGGAAGAATTACTGCTAACTATGGCTACACCTTC
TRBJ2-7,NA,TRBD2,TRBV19,CASSSGGTLTNEQYF,TGTGCCAGTAGTTCGGGGGGGACGCTAACGAACGAGCAGTACTTC
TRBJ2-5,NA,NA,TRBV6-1,CASSEITGRQETQYF,TGTGCCAGCAGTGAAATAACGGGGAGACAAGAGACCCAGTACTTC
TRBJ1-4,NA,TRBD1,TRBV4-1,CASSQLPGQWGEKLFF,TGCGCCAGCAGCCAATTACCGGGACAGTGGGGTGAAAAACTGTTTTTT
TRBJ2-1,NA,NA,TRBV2,CASKSSSVDPYNEQFF,TGTGCCAGCAAAAGTTCGTCTGTTGACCCCTACAATGAGCAGTTCTTC
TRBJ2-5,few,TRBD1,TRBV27,CASSPRGLPLQETQYF,TGTGCCAGCAGTCCCAGGGGGCTCCCCCTTCAAGAGACCCAGTACTTC
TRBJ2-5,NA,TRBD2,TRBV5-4,CASSLISGGEETQYF,TGTGCCAGCAGCTTGATTTCGGGGGGAGAAGAGACCCAGTACTTC
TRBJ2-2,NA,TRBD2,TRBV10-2,CASIGGWLGLAGPENTGELFF,TGCGCCAGCATCGGAGGTTGGTTGGGACTAGCGGGACCAGAAAACACCGGGGAGCTGTTTTTT
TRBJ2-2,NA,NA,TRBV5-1,CASSLAQGDTGELFF,TGCGCCAGCAGCTTGGCCCAGGGCGACACCGGGGAGCTGTTTTTT
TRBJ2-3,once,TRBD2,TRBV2,CASRQNPGLVSDTQYF,TGTGCCAGCAGGCAAAATCCGGGACTAGTGTCAGATACGCAGTATTTT
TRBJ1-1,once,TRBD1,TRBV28,CASSFGVGTGTAFF,TGTGCCAGCAGTTTTGGAGTAGGGACAGGCACTGCTTTCTTT
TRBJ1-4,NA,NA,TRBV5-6,CASSLAGGIGEKLFF,TGTGCCAGCAGCTTGGCCGGAGGTATCGGTGAAAAACTGTTTTTT
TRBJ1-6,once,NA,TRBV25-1,CASSTRNSPLHF,TGTGCCAGTAGCACCCGGAATTCACCCCTCCACTTT
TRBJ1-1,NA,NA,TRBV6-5,CASSYKYEAFF,TGTGCCAGCAGTTACAAATATGAAGCTTTCTTT
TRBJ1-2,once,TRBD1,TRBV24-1,CATSESQGDNGYTF,TGTGCCACCAGTGAATCCCAGGGGGACAATGGCTACACCTTC
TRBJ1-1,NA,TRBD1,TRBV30,CAGTTGFQNTEAFF,TGTGCCGGAACGACAGGGTTCCAGAACACTGAAGCTTTCTTT
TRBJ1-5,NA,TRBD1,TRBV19,CASIVGGTAENQPQHF,TGTGCCAGTATCGTTGGGGGGACAGCCGAAAATCAGCCCCAGCATTTT
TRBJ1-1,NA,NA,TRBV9,CASSPTLFTEAFF,TGTGCCAGCAGCCCGACGCTCTTTACTGAAGCTTTCTTT
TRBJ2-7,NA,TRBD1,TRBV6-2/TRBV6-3,CASSYFEPGTGVGYEQYF,TGTGCCAGCAGTTACTTCGAACCTGGGACAGGGGTAGGCTACGAGCAGTACTTC
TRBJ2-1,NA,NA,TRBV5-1,CASSTGQSSYNEQFF,TGCGCCAGCAGCACCGGACAGTCTTCCTACAATGAGCAGTTCTTC
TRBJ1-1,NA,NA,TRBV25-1,CASSESWRSNTEAFF,TGTGCCAGCAGTGAATCCTGGAGATCGAACACTGAAGCTTTCTTT
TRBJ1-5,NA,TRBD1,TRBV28,CASSSRQGNQPQHF,TGTGCCAGCAGTTCCCGACAGGGAAATCAGCCCCAGCATTTT
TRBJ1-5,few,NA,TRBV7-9,CASSSAGSNQPQHF,TGTGCCAGCAGCTCCGCGGGCAGCAATCAGCCCCAGCATTTT
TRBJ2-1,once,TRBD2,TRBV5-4,CASSHPGGEQFF,TGTGCCAGCAGCCACCCGGGGGGTGAGCAGTTCTTC
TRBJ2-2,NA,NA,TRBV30,CAGGSTGELFF,TGTGCCGGGGGTTCCACCGGGGAGCTGTTTTTT
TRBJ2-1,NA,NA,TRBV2,CARGQTSRLQFF,TGTGCCAGAGGACAGACCTCCAGGCTACAGTTCTTC